This TCR beta chain was recovered during a study of T cells after yellow fever vaccination. TCRdb reprocessed the 5' RACE reads with MiXCR, giving one entry per CDR3 protein. The sample holds some 350,000 distinct CDR3 sequences, 4.1% seen once. This clonotype was seen more than once but under ten times. The germline CDR1 and CDR2 sequences are MNHNY and SVGAGI (reference sequence). V shed 2 bases and J shed 5 bases, with 12 bases lying between them. The CDR3 spans 14 residues. This clonotype originated in a man aged 18-30 years who received the YFV17D yellow fever vaccine. The source was PBMCs, collected 5 days after the yellow fever booster vaccination. The chain uses TRBV6-6 and TRBJ1-1; D gene uncertain. CDR3 residues: CASSYTPDVTEAFF. As DNA, the CDR3 is TGTGCCAGCAGTTACACTCCTGACGTAACTGAAGCTTTCTTT.